A selection of T cell receptor beta chains follows, all from one sample in a study of CDR3 diversity in severe acne. TCRdb processed the PCR reads anew with MiXCR; each CDR3 protein has one entry. The data show almost 85,000 distinct CDR3 sequences, under 65% seen once. Sequences were obtained from blood. Receptors originate from a male donor in good health, without acne. Each CDR3 is given with its conserved first and last residue. A D gene is named only where the DNA matches it firmly. Clone size appears in some rows only: once, few, many, or a class for an expanded clone.

CDR3 DNA | CDR3 protein | D gene | J gene | V gene | clone size
TGTGCCAGCAGAGTGGGACAGCGATTGTCTAATGGAAACACCATATATTTT | CASRVGQRLSNGNTIYF | TRBD1 | TRBJ1-3 | TRBV7-8 | NA
TGTGCCAGCAGCACCGGGACAGCCTCCAGGGAGCTGTTTTTT | CASSTGTASRELFF | TRBD1 | TRBJ2-2 | TRBV5-6 | NA
TGTGCCACCAGTCAGGCTAGCGGGTACACAGATACGCAGTATTTT | CATSQASGYTDTQYF | TRBD2 | TRBJ2-3 | TRBV24-1 | NA
TGTGCCACCAGCACCGGGACTAGCGTAACCTACGAGCAGTACTTC | CATSTGTSVTYEQYF | TRBD2 | TRBJ2-7 | TRBV15 | NA
TGTGCCAGCAGCCAAGCGGTTAGGGAACTTAACTATGGCTACACCTTC | CASSQAVRELNYGYTF | NA | TRBJ1-2 | TRBV4-2 | many
TGTGCCAGCAGCTTTATCGGGGGCTACGAGCAGTACTTC | CASSFIGGYEQYF | NA | TRBJ2-7 | TRBV5-4 | many
TGTGCCAGTAGTTATGGGCCCGGGAGTGTCTACGAGCAGTACTTC | CASSYGPGSVYEQYF | NA | TRBJ2-7 | TRBV19 | few
TGTGCCATCAGCGCCGGGACAGGGGAGCATGGCTACACCTTC | CAISAGTGEHGYTF | TRBD1 | TRBJ1-2 | TRBV10-3 | medium-sized
TGTGCTAGCAGCTTAGGTCTAGCGGGTAGCTCGGAGACCCAGTACTTC | CASSLGLAGSSETQYF | TRBD2 | TRBJ2-5 | TRBV7-9 | NA
TGTGCCAGCAGCTCGGGGACTAGCGGGAGGCCCAGCACAGATACGCAGTATTTT | CASSSGTSGRPSTDTQYF | TRBD2 | TRBJ2-3 | TRBV7-9 | few
TGTGCCAGCAGCAACGACAGGGGGCAACACCCCTACGAGCAGTACTTC | CASSNDRGQHPYEQYF | TRBD1 | TRBJ2-7 | TRBV5-6 | many
TGCGCCAGCAGCTTGGCCCGAACAGCGGGACCGGAGACCCAGTACTTC | CASSLARTAGPETQYF | TRBD2 | TRBJ2-5 | TRBV5-1 | NA
TGTGCCAGCAGCTGGGACCGGGACAGGGGACTGAACACTGAAGCTTTCTTT | CASSWDRDRGLNTEAFF | TRBD1 | TRBJ1-1 | TRBV7-4 | NA
TGTGCCAGCAGTTGGACTAGCGGGAGCGGGGAGACCCAGTACTTC | CASSWTSGSGETQYF | TRBD2 | TRBJ2-5 | TRBV2 | once
TGTGCCAGCAGCTTTGAGGGGACAGGTGGTTACGAGCAGTACTTC | CASSFEGTGGYEQYF | TRBD1 | TRBJ2-7 | TRBV5-8 | NA
TGTGCCAGTAGTCGAGTTGGTTCCTACAATGAGCAGTTCTTC | CASSRVGSYNEQFF | NA | TRBJ2-1 | TRBV19 | once
TGTGCCAGCAGCTTCGCTGGGGGTCGTGAAAAACTGTTTTTT | CASSFAGGREKLFF | NA | TRBJ1-4 | TRBV7-9 | few
TGTGCCAGCAGCTTGACAGGGGAGAGGACTGAAGCTTTCTTT | CASSLTGERTEAFF | TRBD1 | TRBJ1-1 | TRBV7-6 | medium-sized
TGCAGTGCTAGATCTGGGAGCTCTGGGGCCAACGTCCTGACTTTC | CSARSGSSGANVLTF | NA | TRBJ2-6 | TRBV20-1 | once
TGTGCCAGCAGGCCGACTAGCGGGGTGGCGACCCAGTACTTC | CASRPTSGVATQYF | TRBD2 | TRBJ2-5 | TRBV5-4 | NA
TGCGCCAGCAGCTCGTGGGAGACAGGGGTGCCTCCACCCCTCCACTTT | CASSSWETGVPPPLHF | TRBD1 | TRBJ1-6 | TRBV5-1 | NA
TGTGCCAGCAGCGTCGGTCAGACCTCCTACGAGCAGTACTTC | CASSVGQTSYEQYF | NA | TRBJ2-7 | TRBV7-2 | NA
TGTGCCAGCAGCCGAAGCTGGACAGGGCAGGAGACCCAGTACTTC | CASSRSWTGQETQYF | TRBD1 | TRBJ2-5 | TRBV16 | NA
TGTGCCAGCAGCGTACTAGCGGGGGAGACCCAGTACTTC | CASSVLAGETQYF | TRBD2 | TRBJ2-5 | TRBV13 | NA
TGTGCCAGCACACGGCCACCGTTAACCTACGAGCAGTACTTC | CASTRPPLTYEQYF | NA | TRBJ2-7 | TRBV7-9 | few
TGTGCCACCTTAGGGAGCGGGAGGGGGAATGAGCAGTTCTTC | CATLGSGRGNEQFF | TRBD2 | TRBJ2-1 | TRBV19 | NA
TGTGCCACCGGGGATCCTGGGGCCAACGTCCTGACTTTC | CATGDPGANVLTF | NA | TRBJ2-6 | TRBV24-1 | medium-sized
TGTGCCAGCAAGACCGGGCACAGGGAGACCCAGTACTTC | CASKTGHRETQYF | NA | TRBJ2-5 | TRBV6-5 | NA
TGTGCCAGCAGCTCCCATTTTCGGGAGGGCTACGAGCAGTACTTC | CASSSHFREGYEQYF | TRBD2 | TRBJ2-7 | TRBV7-4 | NA
TGCAGCGTTTCAGAGGGGGCTGACTATGGCTACACCTTC | CSVSEGADYGYTF | TRBD1 | TRBJ1-2 | TRBV29-1 | NA
TGCAGCGTCCCGACTAGCGGGACAGAGACCCAGTACTTC | CSVPTSGTETQYF | TRBD2 | TRBJ2-5 | TRBV29-1 | few
TGCGCCGGCAGCCAAGTAGGGGGGGAATTGTATGGCTACACCTTC | CAGSQVGGELYGYTF | NA | TRBJ1-2 | TRBV7-3 | NA
TGTGCCAGTAGTGCTCCGGGACAGGGGTTCTACTATGGCTACACCTTC | CASSAPGQGFYYGYTF | TRBD1 | TRBJ1-2 | TRBV19 | NA
TGTGCCAGTAGTACCCCACAGAACCACGAGCAGTTCTTC | CASSTPQNHEQFF | NA | TRBJ2-1 | TRBV19 | NA
TGCGCCAGCAGCCTAAGGCTGCAGGAAAATCAGCCCCAGCATTTT | CASSLRLQENQPQHF | NA | TRBJ1-5 | TRBV25-1 | NA
TGCAGTGCTAGATGGGGAGGGGGCTACGAGCAGTACTTC | CSARWGGGYEQYF | NA | TRBJ2-7 | TRBV20-1 | once
TGTAGGACCGACGCCCGAAATCAACTCGAAGAGACCCAGTACTTC | CRTDARNQLEETQYF | NA | TRBJ2-5 | TRBV20-1 | medium-sized
NA | CASSSGTEYYEQYFGPETDTQYF | NA | TRBJ2-3 | TRBV5-6 | NA
TGTGCCAGCAGCTTGGTCCCCACCTCGAACACCGGGGAGCTGTTTTTT | CASSLVPTSNTGELFF | NA | TRBJ2-2 | TRBV5-6 | NA
TGTGCCACGGGGATACTCAATCAGCCCCAGCATTTT | CATGILNQPQHF | NA | TRBJ1-5 | TRBV6-5 | NA
TGTGCCAGCAGTTGGAATAGCGGGAGCTACGAGCAGTACTTC | CASSWNSGSYEQYF | TRBD2 | TRBJ2-7 | TRBV27 | many
TGTGCCAGCAGACCCGGAGGCGGGGGAAACAATTCACCCCTCCACTTT | CASRPGGGGNNSPLHF | NA | TRBJ1-6 | TRBV9 | NA
TGTGCCAGCAGCTTAGGCCAGGGACGGCCGAACCACGAGCAGTACTTC | CASSLGQGRPNHEQYF | NA | TRBJ2-7 | TRBV7-8 | few